This T cell receptor (beta chain) is from a study of blood T cells in healthy people across ages. The study, taken as a whole, reports: Age brought a roughly linear fall in TCR beta diversity measured per million T cells.

As concerns this clonotype: Antigen unknown. This may be a read error: a much more frequent sequence differs by one nucleotide.

CDR1 and CDR2 from the germline V gene are SNHLY and FYNNEI. This CDR3 region has 12 residues. Primed by a sample-barcoded 5' primer and a J-beta primer mix, a second PCR proceeded for about 6 to 12 cycles. TCRdb fed the 5' RACE reads into MiXCR, producing one record per CDR3 protein. Of about 1.1 million distinct CDR3 sequences listed, around two fifths are singletons. The chain links TRBV2 to TRBJ2-1, with TRBD2 as a possible D gene (5 bases). The material sequenced was blood. The TCR was taken from a young man in good health. CDR3: CVTYLAHNEQFF. The CDR3 DNA sequence: TGTGTCACCTATCTAGCCCACAATGAGCAGTTCTTC.